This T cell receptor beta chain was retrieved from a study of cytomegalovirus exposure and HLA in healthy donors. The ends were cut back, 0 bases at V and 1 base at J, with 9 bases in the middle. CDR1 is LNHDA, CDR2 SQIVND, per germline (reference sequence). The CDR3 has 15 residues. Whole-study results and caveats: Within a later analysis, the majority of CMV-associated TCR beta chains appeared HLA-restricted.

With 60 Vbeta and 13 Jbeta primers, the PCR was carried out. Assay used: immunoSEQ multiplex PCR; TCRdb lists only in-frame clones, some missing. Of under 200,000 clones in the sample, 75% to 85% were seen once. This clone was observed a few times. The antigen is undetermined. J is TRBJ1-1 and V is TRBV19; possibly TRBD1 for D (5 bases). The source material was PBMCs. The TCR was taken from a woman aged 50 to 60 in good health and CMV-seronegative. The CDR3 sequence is CASSIDRGKNTEAFF. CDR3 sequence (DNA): TGTGCCAGTAGTATAGATCGGGGGAAGAACACTGAAGCTTTCTTT.